The 13 T cell receptor beta chains in this list originate from one sample, sequenced in a study of T cell changes during pregnancy in multiple sclerosis. Libraries were prepared by immunoSEQ multiplex PCR; TCRdb keeps only in-frame clonotypes and omits some of them. In the table there are roughly 80,000 clones, about 90% of which are singletons. The material was peripheral blood, obtained before pregnancy. All receptors come from a female donor with multiple sclerosis, enrolled in a pregnancy study.

This clone has just a few counts. This chain connects TRBV7-9 to TRBJ2-7; D gene uncertain. The germline CDR1 and CDR2 sequences are SEHNR and FQNEAQ (reference sequence). This CDR3 has 11 residues. V lost 7 bases and J lost 3, with 7 bases in between. CDR3 bases: TGTGCCAGCACGGCGGACTACGAGCAGTACTTC. This sequence encodes CASTADYEQYF.

The chain couples TRBV9 to TRBJ2-1; 7 nucleotides line up with TRBD2. CDR1 and CDR2 (germline): SGDLS, YYNGEE. CDR3 length: 17 residues. The junction had 12 bases not matched to a gene; V was cut back by 0 bases and J by 6 bases. For the CDR3, the DNA is TGTGCCAGCAGCGTAGCGGCTTACGGGAGGTTGGCCAATGAGCAGTTCTTC. Translating gives CASSVAAYGRLANEQFF.

This chain joins TRBV6-1 and TRBJ2-6; 8 bases fit TRBD1. CDR1 is MNHNS and CDR2 is SASEGT in the germline V gene. Trimming at V came to 0 bases and at J to 2 bases, leaving 9 bases not matched to a gene. CDR3 length: 19 amino acids. The CDR3 DNA sequence: TGTGCCAGCAGTGAAGCACGGACAGGGATGCTTACTGGGGCCAACGTCCTGACTTTC. Protein product: CASSEARTGMLTGANVLTF.

This clone was seen just once. The CDR3 DNA reads as TGTGCCAGCAGCTCCATAGCGGGAGGGGACCGGGCGGAGACCCAGTACTTC. Translation gives CASSSIAGGDRAETQYF. The rearrangement joins TRBV7-9 to TRBJ2-5, with 11 bases lining up with TRBD2. The CDR3 sequence is 17 residues long. The germline CDR1 and CDR2 sequences are SEHNR and FQNEAQ (reference sequence). Trimming at V came to 4 bases and at J to 5 bases, leaving 12 bases not matched to a gene.

This clone was observed a single time. The V call is TRBV10-1, the J call TRBJ1-2; a possible D gene is TRBD1 (6 bases). The CDR3 runs 15 residues. In germline, CDR1 is WNHNN, CDR2 SYGVQD (reference sequence). Trimming took off 4 bases at V and 3 bases at J, with 15 bases between the two ends. The CDR3 nucleotides are TGCGCCAGCAGTGTACCGGAACAGGGAGACTATGGCTACACCTTC. It encodes CASSVPEQGDYGYTF.

The chain joins TRBV29-1 to TRBJ1-2; a possible D gene is TRBD1 (6 bases). The CDR3 extends over 13 amino acids. Per the germline V gene, CDR1 is SQVTM and CDR2 is ANQGSEA. Between the trimmed V and J ends, which lost 4 bases and 2 bases, there was a span of 11 bases. CDR3 region: CSVGSRGNYGYTF. CDR3 coding DNA: TGCAGCGTTGGTTCTAGGGGGAACTATGGCTACACCTTC.

The CDR3 bases are TGTGCCAGCAGCTTAGCCTCACAGACCTATGGCTACACCTTC. Protein: CASSLASQTYGYTF. This chain links TRBV7-9 with TRBJ1-2; D gene uncertain. V was clipped by 0 bases and J by 4 bases, with 9 bases between them. CDR3 length: 14 residues. Germline V gives CDR1 SEHNR, CDR2 FQNEAQ (reference sequence). Full variable domain (outside the CDR3, taken from reference TRBV7-9 and TRBJ1-2): DTGVSQNPRHKITKRGQNVTFRCDPISEHNRLYWYRQTLGQGPEFLTYFQNEAQLEKSRLLSDRFSAERPKGSFSTLEIQRTEQGDSAMYLCASSLASQTYGYTFGSGTRLTVV.

The rearrangement links TRBV4-1 to TRBJ2-1; 9 bases agree with TRBD2. CDR1 is MGHRA, CDR2 YSYEKL, per germline. Losses at the gene ends were 4 bases for V and 3 bases for J; bases not matched to a gene: 4. The CDR3 runs 15 residues. The CDR3 sequence: CASSPGLARYNEQFF. The CDR3, as DNA: TGCGCCAGCAGCCCGGGACTAGCTCGCTACAATGAGCAGTTCTTC.

The rearrangement joins TRBV9 to TRBJ2-7; D is unclear. The CDR3 totals 11 residues. Germline V gene data show CDR1 as SGDLS and CDR2 as YYNGEE. The germline V and J ends were trimmed by 7 bases and 4 bases, with 9 bases remaining between them. CDR3 nucleotide sequence: TGTGCCAGCGGCCCCAAGTACGAGCAGTACTTC. This translates into CASGPKYEQYF.

In this sample, this clone turned up once. The rearrangement links TRBV25-1 to TRBJ1-2; D may be TRBD1 (6 bases). Deletions cut 3 bases from V and 6 bases from J, with 17 bases between. The CDR3 runs to 15 residues. Germline lookup yields CDR1 MGHDK and CDR2 SYGVNS. CDR3 nucleotides: TGTGCCAGCAGTGATGCCTCAGGGGAAGTTAATGGCTACACCTTC. This gives the protein CASSDASGEVNGYTF.

The rearrangement joins TRBV13 to TRBJ2-3, with TRBD1 as a possible D gene (6 bases). Trimming left V 8 bases short and J 0 bases short, with 15 bases between. The CDR3 sequence is 15 residues long. CDR1 PRHDT and CDR2 FYEKMQ come from the germline V gene (reference sequence). Here the CDR3 reads CASSPRTASTDTQYF. In DNA form, the CDR3 reads TGTGCCAGCTCACCTAGGACAGCTAGCACAGATACGCAGTATTTT. The full variable domain, with the rest looked up from reference TRBV13 and TRBJ2-3, is AAGVIQSPRHLIKEKRETATLKCYPIPRHDTVYWYQQGPGQDPQFLISFYEKMQSDKGSIPDRFSAQQFSDYHSELNMSSLELGDSALYFCASSPRTASTDTQYFGPGTRLTVL.

The V call is TRBV6-4, the J call TRBJ1-2, with TRBD1 identical over 10 bases. Per germline, CDR1 MRHNA and CDR2 SNTAGT. The CDR3 totals 14 residues. V lost 3 bases and J lost 8; bases outside the gene matches: 6. CDR3 sequence (DNA): TGTGCCAGCAGTGATCTGGACAGGGGGTTCGGCTACACCTTC. Amino acids: CASSDLDRGFGYTF.

This chain joins TRBV4-3 and TRBJ2-3; D not resolved. The CDR3 consists of 15 residues. V lost 0 bases and J lost 2, with 9 bases in between. In germline, CDR1 is LGHNA, CDR2 YSLEER. CDR3 residues: CASSQDRLSTDTQYF. In DNA form, the CDR3 reads TGCGCCAGCAGCCAAGATCGTCTCTCCACAGATACGCAGTATTTT.